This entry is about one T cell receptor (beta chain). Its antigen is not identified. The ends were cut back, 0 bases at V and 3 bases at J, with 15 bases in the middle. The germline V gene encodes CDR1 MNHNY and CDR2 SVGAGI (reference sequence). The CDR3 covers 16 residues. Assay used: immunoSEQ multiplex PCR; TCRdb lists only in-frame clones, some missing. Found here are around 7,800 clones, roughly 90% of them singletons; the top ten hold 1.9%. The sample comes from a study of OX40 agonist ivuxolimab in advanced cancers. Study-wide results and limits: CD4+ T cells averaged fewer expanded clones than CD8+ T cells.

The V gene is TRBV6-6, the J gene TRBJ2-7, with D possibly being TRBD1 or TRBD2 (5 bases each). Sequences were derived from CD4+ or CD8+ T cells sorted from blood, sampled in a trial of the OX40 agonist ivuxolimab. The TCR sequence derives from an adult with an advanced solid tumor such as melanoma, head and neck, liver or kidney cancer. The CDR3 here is CASSYSDPGTNYEQYF. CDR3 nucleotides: TGTGCCAGCAGTTACTCGGATCCGGGGACCAACTACGAGCAGTACTTC.